The next 3 T cell receptor delta chains were all read from a single sample in a study of γδ T cells in repeated Plasmodium falciparum infection (dated by TCRdb to the early 2020s). Library prep was done by multiplex PCR. TCRdb shows the sequencer as Illumina MiSeq. TCRdb reprocessed the public data with the CATT caller; entries with the same nucleotide sequence were combined afterwards. The sample contains roughly 50,000 delta-chain clones, about 1.6% of them found a single time. The ten top clones hold around 8.6% of the sample. For bulk TCR repertoire analysis, Vgamma9/Vdelta2+ and Vdelta2-negative gammadelta T cell populations were isolated by flow sorting from peripheral blood mononuclear cells. Specimen: gamma-delta T cells from blood. Receptor source: a pool of human donors (malaria-infected and uninfected, not separated).

This clone was observed a few times. A single base is all that separates this from a far larger clone, so a read error is likely. The identical CDR3 is also encoded by other nucleotide sequences in the sample. The chain has TRDV1 and TRDJ1; weak D call: TRDD3 (5 bases). Germline loops: CDR1 TSWWSYY, CDR2 QGS. The CDR3 has 19 residues. Here the CDR3 reads CALGELPPRRGDYTDKLIF. The CDR3 nucleotides read TGTGCTCTCGGGGAACTCCCCCCCAGAAGGGGCGATTACACCGATAAACTCATCTTT.

Only a few counts were recorded for this clone. TCRdb assigns this DNA the protein of a much larger clone, which departs from its translation at residues 11 and 15; this likely reflects a read error, and the protein shown comes from translating the DNA. J is TRDJ1 and V is TRDV1, with 11 positions matching TRDD3. The CDR3 is 17 residues long. The germline gives CDR1 TSWWSYY, CDR2 QGS. CDR3 amino acids: CALGGRLGDSSSDKPIF. CDR3 nucleotide sequence: TGTGCTCTTGGGGGGCGACTGGGGGATAGTTCCTCCGATAAACCCATCTTT.

This clone was seen more than once but under ten times. TCRdb shows a much larger clone's protein in place of this DNA's translation, and the two differ at residue 2, likely through a read error; the protein shown is translated from the DNA. In DNA form, the CDR3 reads TGTTCTCTTGGGGAACCGAGATGGACAAACACCGATAAACTCATCTTT. It codes for CSLGEPRWTNTDKLIF. V and J are TRDV1 and TRDJ1, with D possibly TRDD3 on 5 matching bases. CDR1 TSWWSYY and CDR2 QGS come from the germline V gene. This CDR3 is built from 16 residues.